The 25 T cell receptor beta chains below come from one sample, sequenced in a study of OX40 agonist ivuxolimab in advanced cancers. The data were produced by immunoSEQ multiplex PCR, yet TCRdb's version contains in-frame clones alone and is incomplete. The sample includes 9,500 to 10,000 clones, about 89% seen only once; the top ten take over 10%. Sequenced here: CD4+ or CD8+ T cells sorted from blood, sampled in a trial of the OX40 agonist ivuxolimab. Source of these receptors: an adult with an advanced solid tumor such as melanoma, head and neck, liver or kidney cancer.

The V and J genes are TRBV27 and TRBJ2-5; TRBD2 matches at 7 bases. CDR3 length equals 16 residues. The J segment lost 5 bases and the V segment lost 6 bases, leaving 15 bases of the junction unmatched. Per germline, CDR1 MNHEY and CDR2 SMNVEV (reference sequence). CDR3: CASSSAGAMIRETQYF. In nucleotides, the CDR3 is TGTGCCAGCAGCTCCGCGGGAGCAATGATAAGGGAGACCCAGTACTTC.

V and J are TRBV13 and TRBJ1-4, with D perhaps matching TRBD1 (6 bases). The CDR3 is 16 amino acids. V was clipped by 5 bases and J by 2 bases, with 15 bases between them. Germline values: CDR1 PRHDT, CDR2 FYEKMQ (reference sequence). CDR3 bases: TGTGCCAGCAGCCTCTCCGGGGGGCAGACTAATGAAAAACTGTTTTTT. Protein: CASSLSGGQTNEKLFF.

The chain employs TRBV29-1 and TRBJ2-3, with 7 bases that match TRBD1. Germline values: CDR1 SQVTM, CDR2 ANQGSEA. The CDR3 totals 14 residues. V shed 4 bases, J shed 6 bases, and the junction held 10 bases outside the gene matches. The CDR3 bases are TGCAGCGTTGCCGGGCCTTCCAGGGGGGATACGCAGTATTTT. It codes for CSVAGPSRGDTQYF.

This chain connects TRBV2 to TRBJ2-1, with 12 bases aligning to TRBD2. There are 13 residues in the CDR3. CDR1 is SNHLY, CDR2 FYNNEI, per germline. Trimming cost V 9 bases and J 6 bases; bases outside gene matches: 3. The CDR3 coding sequence is TGTGCCAGAAAACTAGCGGGAGGCAATGAGCAGTTCTTC. This gives the protein CARKLAGGNEQFF.

The chain couples TRBV4-1 to TRBJ2-1; no clear D. Trimming pared 4 bases from V and 3 bases from J, leaving 16 bases between. CDR3 length: 16 amino acids. The germline V gene encodes CDR1 MGHRA and CDR2 YSYEKL. CDR3 DNA: TGCGCCAGCAGCCCCCTGACCACGCAGTTCTACAATGAGCAGTTCTTC. As protein: CASSPLTTQFYNEQFF.

The J gene is TRBJ1-1, the V gene TRBV11-2, with a possible D match to TRBD1 (6 bases). Trimming cost V 5 bases and J 5 bases, with 15 bases left between them. The CDR3 is 14 amino acids. The germline CDR1 and CDR2 sequences are SGHAT and FQNNGV. The CDR3 DNA reads as TGTGCCAGCAGCCCGAGGCCAGGGGTGACTGAAGCTTTCTTT. Translation gives CASSPRPGVTEAFF.

This clone was seen once. J is TRBJ2-7 and V is TRBV28; TRBD2 matches at 8 bases. The CDR3 is made up of 13 amino acids. The germline V gene encodes CDR1 MDHEN and CDR2 SYDVKM. V lost 2 bases to trimming and J lost 4 bases; unmatched junction nucleotides: 1. CDR3 protein: CASSLSGRYEQYF. The CDR3 DNA reads TGTGCCAGCAGTTTAAGCGGGAGATACGAGCAGTACTTC.

The chain joins TRBV11-3 to TRBJ2-7; TRBD2 matches 11 bases. Trimming cost V 5 bases and J 4 bases; bases outside gene matches: 7. The CDR3 loop spans 15 amino acids. The germline gives CDR1 SGHNT, CDR2 YENEEA. For the CDR3, the DNA is TGTGCCAGCAGCCGGTCCGGGACTAGCGGATACGAGCAGTACTTC. This codes for CASSRSGTSGYEQYF.

This clone has just one count. The J gene is TRBJ1-1, the V gene TRBV5-1, with 8 bases matching TRBD1. Germline CDR1 is SGHRS and CDR2 is YFSETQ. V shed 5 bases and J 5 bases; nucleotides not matched to a gene: 8. The CDR3 has 14 amino acids. CDR3 in amino acids: CASRQGQVATEAFF. The CDR3 DNA is TGCGCCAGCAGACAGGGACAGGTAGCGACTGAAGCTTTCTTT.

This sequence joins TRBV7-2 and TRBJ1-3, with a weak D call TRBD1 (5 bases). Germline loops: CDR1 SGHTA, CDR2 FQGNSA. The CDR3 is 14 residues long. V shed 6 bases and J shed 4 bases, with 13 bases lying between them. DNA for the CDR3: TGTGCCAGCAGGATGAGGGGTCAGGGAAACACCATATATTTT. Translated, it gives CASRMRGQGNTIYF.

The chain uses TRBV21-1 and TRBJ1-2. TRBV21-1 is a pseudogene locus. This CDR3 comprises 12 residues. The CDR3 sequence: CASSKCDYGYTF. In DNA, the CDR3 is TGTGCCAGCAGCAAATGTGACTATGGCTACACCTTC.

The chain employs TRBV7-3 and TRBJ1-6, with 9 bases fitting TRBD1. V was pared by 4 bases and J by 7 bases, with 2 bases of the junction left unmatched. This CDR3 spans 14 amino acids. The germline CDR1 and CDR2 sequences are SGHTA and FQGTGA. The CDR3 DNA sequence: TGTGCCAGCAGCTCTGGGACAGGGAATTCACCCCTCCACTTT. Translation gives CASSSGTGNSPLHF.

The chain recombines TRBV18 with TRBJ1-1, with D hard to call. Trimming took off 6 bases at V and 1 base at J, with 15 bases between the two ends. CDR1 and CDR2 (germline): KGHSH, LQKENI. The CDR3 has 15 residues. The DNA of the CDR3 is TGTGCCAGCTCTCCATCACCGGGATCGAACACTGAAGCTTTCTTT. Amino acid sequence: CASSPSPGSNTEAFF. The entire variable domain, with the rest obtained from reference TRBV18 and TRBJ1-1, is as follows: NAGVMQNPRHLVRRRGQEARLRCSPMKGHSHVYWYRQLPEEGLKFMVYLQKENIIDESGMPKERFSAEFPKEGPSILRIQQVVRGDSAAYFCASSPSPGSNTEAFFGQGTRLTVV.

This chain connects TRBV7-8 to TRBJ1-2, with D perhaps TRBD1 (5 bases). CDR1 and CDR2 from the germline V gene are SGHVS and FQNEAQ. The CDR3 is 16 residues long. V dropped 5 bases and J dropped 8 bases, with 24 bases sitting between them. The CDR3 DNA reads TGTGCCAGCAGCCCGACCCGGGCTCGGGTGCGGGACGGCTACACCTTC. It codes for CASSPTRARVRDGYTF. Drawing the rest from reference TRBV7-8 and TRBJ1-2, the complete variable domain is GAGVSQSPRYKVAKRGQDVALRCDPISGHVSLFWYQQALGQGPEFLTYFQNEAQLDKSGLPSDRFFAERPEGSVSTLKIQRTQQEDSAVYLCASSPTRARVRDGYTFGSGTRLTVV.

The chain recombines TRBV6-6 with TRBJ2-3, with TRBD1 matching 8 bases. Germline V gene data show CDR1 as MNHNY and CDR2 as SVGAGI (reference sequence). The CDR3 contains 15 residues. With 5 bases clipped from V and 4 bases from J, the junction kept 8 bases outside the gene matches. The CDR3 region has the DNA TGTGCCAGCAGTGGCCGTGGACAGGGCGCAGATACGCAGTATTTT. It translates to CASSGRGQGADTQYF.

V is TRBV7-9 and J is TRBJ1-1; D might be TRBD1 (6 bases). Germline CDR1 SEHNR, CDR2 FQNEAQ (reference sequence). The ends were cut back, 6 bases at V and 1 base at J, with 9 bases in the middle. The CDR3 is made up of 13 amino acids. CDR3 loop: CASRQTGNTEAFF. The DNA of the CDR3 is TGTGCCAGCAGACAGACAGGGAACACTGAAGCTTTCTTT.

This clone is termed medium-sized. The CDR3 here is CRSVQGNEAFF. The CDR3 DNA sequence: TGCAGGAGCGTACAGGGGAATGAAGCTTTCTTT. The rearrangement uses TRBV20-1 and TRBJ1-1; 7 bases line up with TRBD1. Germline V gene lookup returns CDR1 DFQATT and CDR2 SNEGSKA (reference sequence). This CDR3 region has 11 residues.

The V call is TRBV15, the J call TRBJ2-5; D remains unclear. Germline lookup yields CDR1 LNHNV and CDR2 YYDKDF (reference sequence). The CDR3 has 14 residues. V lost 1 base, J lost 1 base, and 7 bases lay in between. The chain's CDR3 is CATSRAPSQETQYF. DNA of the CDR3: TGTGCCACCAGCAGAGCCCCGAGCCAAGAGACCCAGTACTTC.

V gene TRBV28 combines with J gene TRBJ2-7; 8 bases are shared with TRBD2. The V gene end was trimmed by 1 base and the J gene end by 2 bases; junction bases not matched to a gene: 4. The germline V gene has CDR1 MDHEN and CDR2 SYDVKM. The CDR3 spans 15 residues. Written as DNA, the CDR3 is TGTGCCAGCAGTTTATCGGGAGGGGGAACCTACGAGCAGTACTTC. It translates to CASSLSGGGTYEQYF.

This clone has just a few counts. CDR3 in amino acids: CASSPRGRYGYTF. Written as DNA, the CDR3 is TGTGCCAGCAGTCCGCGGGGTCGCTATGGCTACACCTTC. This chain uses TRBV6-1 with TRBJ1-2; no clear D. V was cut by 5 bases and J by 4 bases, with 11 bases left in between. Per germline, CDR1 MNHNS and CDR2 SASEGT. The CDR3 has 13 amino acids.

The chain combines TRBV5-5 with TRBJ2-1; a weak D match, TRBD1 (5 bases). Germline V lookup: CDR1 SGHKS, CDR2 YYEKEE (reference sequence). CDR3 length: 15 amino acids. Between the trimmed V and J ends, which lost 1 base and 7 bases, there was a span of 15 bases. CDR3 amino acids: CASSLSPPGWNEQFF. The CDR3 nucleotides read TGTGCCAGCAGCTTGTCCCCTCCAGGGTGGAATGAGCAGTTCTTC. Looking up the rest from reference TRBV5-5 and TRBJ2-1 gives the full variable domain: DAGVTQSPTHLIKTRGQQVTLRCSPISGHKSVSWYQQVLGQGPQFIFQYYEKEERGRGNFPDRFSARQFPNYSSELNVNALLLGDSALYLCASSLSPPGWNEQFFGPGTRLTVL.

The V and J genes are TRBV15 and TRBJ2-1; 11 bases align to TRBD2. This CDR3 region has 19 residues. CDR1 is LNHNV, CDR2 YYDKDF, per germline (reference sequence). The J segment lost 0 bases and the V segment lost 5 bases, leaving 12 bases of the junction unmatched. CDR3: CATSGSTSGTYRSYNEQFF. CDR3 bases: TGTGCCACCAGCGGATCGACTAGCGGGACTTATCGCTCCTACAATGAGCAGTTCTTC.

The V gene is TRBV6-1, the J gene TRBJ1-1; D gene uncertain. V shed 7 bases and J shed 0 bases, with 3 bases lying between them. The CDR3 is 11 amino acids. Germline CDR1 and CDR2: MNHNS and SASEGT. DNA for the CDR3: TGTGCCAGCACTCTGAACACTGAAGCTTTCTTT. This sequence encodes CASTLNTEAFF.

V is TRBV5-5 and J is TRBJ2-7, with 8 nucleotides matching TRBD1. V gave up 4 bases and J gave up 3 bases; unmatched junction bases: 9. The CDR3 spans 15 residues. The germline CDR1 and CDR2 sequences are SGHKS and YYEKEE (reference sequence). The CDR3: CASSPAGTGLYEQYF. Written as DNA, the CDR3 is TGTGCCAGCAGCCCTGCCGGGACAGGACTCTACGAGCAGTACTTC.

The chain combines TRBV19 with TRBJ1-1; possible D gene TRBD1, 6 bases. Germline-derived CDR1 and CDR2 are LNHDA and SQIVND (reference sequence). Trimming pared 5 bases from V and 0 bases from J, leaving 10 bases between. The CDR3 totals 14 residues. The CDR3 sequence is CASSPTGMNTEAFF. CDR3 nucleotides: TGTGCCAGTAGTCCCACAGGGATGAACACTGAAGCTTTCTTT.